The next 17 T cell receptor beta chains were all read from a single sample in a study of kidney transplant recipient with SARS-CoV-2 infection. TCRdb independently ran MiXCR on the reads; one entry per CDR3 protein. Of 200,000 to 250,000 distinct CDR3 sequences in the sample, more than 25% were seen once. Material: a blood sample, obtained at baseline and on roughly day 110 from a kidney transplant recipient. The origin of the receptors is a male patient aged 25-45 years who had COVID-19 and was a kidney transplant recipient. Some T cells may originate from the graft donor.

This clonotype was found many times. J is TRBJ1-4 and V is TRBV12-3 or TRBV12-4; 7 nucleotides match TRBD1. Losses at the gene ends were 6 bases for V and 4 bases for J; bases not matched to a gene: 5. The CDR3 runs to 14 residues. Here the CDR3 reads CASRGTELNEKLFF. CDR3 DNA sequence: TGTGCCAGCAGGGGGACAGAGCTTAATGAAAAACTGTTTTTT.

Only a few counts were recorded for this clonotype. The chain uses TRBV12-3 or TRBV12-4 and TRBJ2-6; D remains ambiguous. CDR3 length: 18 amino acids. The V and J ends lost 4 bases and 16 bases respectively, with 32 bases between them. The CDR3 here is CASSSSHTADKVGPTLTF. In DNA, the CDR3 is TGTGCCAGCAGTTCCTCGCACACAGCAGACAAAGTCGGGCCAACTCTGACTTTC.

This clonotype has at least ten counts. The chain couples TRBV15 to TRBJ2-7; tentative D call: TRBD2 (6 bases). Germline V CDR1 and CDR2: LNHNV, YYDKDF (reference sequence). V lost 0 bases, J lost 5 bases, and 14 bases lay in between. The CDR3 is 15 amino acids. The CDR3 reads CATSRERRGMDEQYF. The CDR3 nucleotides read TGTGCCACCAGCAGAGAACGGAGGGGAATGGACGAGCAGTACTTC.

This clonotype was picked up many times. The rearrangement joins TRBV20-1 to TRBJ2-5, with TRBD2 matching over 7 bases. Per the germline V gene, CDR1 is DFQATT and CDR2 is SNEGSKA (reference sequence). After removal of 6 bases from V and 2 bases from J, the junction contained 6 bases not matched to a gene. This CDR3 has 13 amino acids. CDR3: CSAGEGRQETQYF. The CDR3 nucleotides read TGCAGTGCGGGGGAGGGACGACAAGAGACCCAGTACTTC.

Concerning this clonotype: A much larger clone differs by one base, so this may be a read error. Since no conserved phenylalanine or tryptophan closes the CDR3, a read error is the likely cause. The chain recombines TRBV7-6 with TRBJ1-2, with D unresolved. The CDR3 consists of 17 residues. Germline V lookup: CDR1 SGHVS, CDR2 FNYEAQ. Trimming pared 5 bases from V and 4 bases from J, leaving 23 bases between. In DNA, the CDR3 is TGTGCCAGCAGCATAAGATATGAATCTCGAAAGACCTATGGCTACACCCTC. This sequence encodes CASSIRYESRKTYGYTL.

This clonotype was counted at least ten times. The chain links TRBV5-1 to TRBJ2-7, with D possibly TRBD1 on 6 matching bases. The V end was cut by 1 base, the J end by 6 bases, with 11 bases between. Germline V lookup: CDR1 SGHRS, CDR2 YFSETQ. The CDR3 covers 13 residues. The CDR3 sequence: CASSLNRETEQYF. In DNA form, the CDR3 reads TGCGCCAGCAGCTTGAACAGGGAGACCGAGCAGTACTTC.

The sample holds many counts of this clonotype. This chain links TRBV5-1 with TRBJ1-1; 7 bases match TRBD1. The CDR3 runs 16 residues. Germline loops: CDR1 SGHRS, CDR2 YFSETQ. The V segment lost 1 base and the J segment 4 bases; nucleotides outside the gene matches: 10. In DNA form, the CDR3 reads TGCGCCAGCAGCTTGCCTCAGGGGGGGAGGACCACTGAAGCTTTCTTT. This sequence encodes CASSLPQGGRTTEAFF.

There are many counts of this clonotype. The J gene is TRBJ2-5, the V gene TRBV4-3; D remains ambiguous. TRBJ2-7 explains the end of the DNA better; the J call may be wrong. This CDR3 has 14 residues. Germline CDR1 is LGHNA and CDR2 is YSLEER. CDR3 amino acids: CASSQVRQSYEQYF. CDR3 nucleotides: TGCGCCAGCAGCCAAGTTAGGCAGTCCTACGAGCAGTACTTC.

This clonotype has at least ten counts. The chain has TRBV2 and TRBJ2-1; 9 bases align to TRBD2. The CDR3 sequence is 20 residues long. Looked up from germline, CDR1 is SNHLY and CDR2 is FYNNEI. V trimming: 0 bases; J trimming: 1 base; junction bases outside the gene matches: 13. CDR3 region: CASSEAIARLAGESYNEQFF. The CDR3 nucleotides are TGTGCCAGCAGTGAAGCCATTGCACGATTAGCGGGAGAATCCTACAATGAGCAGTTCTTC. Looking up the rest from reference TRBV2 and TRBJ2-1 gives the full variable domain: EPEVTQTPSHQVTQMGQEVILRCVPISNHLYFYWYRQILGQKVEFLVSFYNNEISEKSEIFDDQFSVERPDGSNFTLKIRSTKLEDSAMYFCASSEAIARLAGESYNEQFFGPGTRLTVL.

Worth noting for this clonotype: A much larger clone lies one base from this, so it may be a read error. Since the CDR3 does not end with the conserved phenylalanine or tryptophan, this likely comes from a read error. The V and J genes are TRBV29-1 and TRBJ2-2; D remains ambiguous. Looked up from germline, CDR1 is SQVTM and CDR2 is ANQGSEA. Trimming stripped 7 bases from V and 0 bases from J, with 12 bases between. This CDR3 has 14 amino acids. CDR3: CSAYTEPNTGELFS. The CDR3 nucleotides read TGCAGCGCCTACACGGAACCGAACACCGGGGAGCTGTTTTCT.

The table lists this clonotype with a few counts. CDR3 in amino acids: CSAILWLFRKTYGYTF. In DNA form, the CDR3 reads TGCAGTGCTATTCTCTGGCTGTTTCGAAAGACCTATGGCTACACCTTC. The chain uses TRBV20-1 and TRBJ1-2; D call uncertain. V shed 4 bases and J shed 4 bases, with 22 bases lying between them. CDR3 length equals 16 residues. Germline CDR1 is DFQATT and CDR2 is SNEGSKA (reference sequence).

As for this clonotype: This may come from a read error, since a much larger clone is one base off. J is TRBJ2-7 and V is TRBV6-6; D gene ambiguous. The germline gives CDR1 MNHNY, CDR2 SVGAGI (reference sequence). The V and J ends lost 8 bases and 6 bases respectively, with 23 bases between them. CDR3 size: 15 residues. The CDR3 protein is CASSQPPQVRSEQYF. CDR3 coding DNA: TGTGCCAGCTCCCAACCCCCACAAGTCCGGTCCGAGCAGTACTTC.

This clonotype was detected ten times or more. This chain connects TRBV5-4 to TRBJ2-7, with TRBD2 matching 7 bases. CDR1 is SGHNT and CDR2 is YYREEE in the germline V gene (reference sequence). V lost 7 bases to trimming and J lost 7 bases; unmatched junction nucleotides: 20. There are 16 residues in the CDR3. Here the CDR3 reads CASSPGAGTLRGEQYF. The CDR3 DNA reads TGTGCCAGCTCCCCCGGGGCAGGCACCCTGCGGGGGGAGCAGTACTTC.

This clonotype appeared many times. The chain is built from TRBV10-3 and TRBJ2-7, with a tentative D call TRBD2 (6 bases). Germline V gene data show CDR1 as ENHRY and CDR2 as SYGVKD. This CDR3 region has 14 residues. V lost 3 bases, J lost 2 bases, and 11 bases lay in between. CDR3 nucleotides: TGTGCCATCAGTGAAGCGGGCGTAACCTACGAGCAGTACTTC. This gives the protein CAISEAGVTYEQYF.

Remarks on this clonotype: No conserved phenylalanine or tryptophan ends this CDR3, so it is likely a read error. The chain carries TRBV28 and TRBJ2-1, with 7 bases identical to TRBD2. Judging by the DNA end, TRBJ2-7 fits better; the J call may be wrong. In germline, CDR1 is MDHEN, CDR2 SYDVKM. The CDR3 spans 15 residues. The CDR3 loop is CASRIFGRGGDEQYL. The CDR3 nucleotides read TGTGCCAGCAGAATCTTCGGACGGGGAGGGGACGAGCAGTACCTC.

This clonotype was seen repeatedly, ten times or more. The genes are TRBV28 and TRBJ1-1; D might be TRBD1 (6 bases). In germline, CDR1 is MDHEN, CDR2 SYDVKM. The CDR3 has 17 residues. Trimming took off 4 bases at V and 1 base at J, with 19 bases between the two ends. The CDR3 protein is CASSSLPTRGKNTEAFF. The DNA for the CDR3 is TGTGCCAGCAGTTCGCTACCTACCAGGGGAAAGAACACTGAAGCTTTCTTT.

A remark on this clonotype: Given a much more abundant clone one base away, this may be a read error. The chain joins TRBV6-6 to TRBJ2-3; 12 bases match TRBD2. In germline, CDR1 is MNHNY, CDR2 SVGAGI (reference sequence). V trimming: 6 bases; J trimming: 5 bases; junction bases outside the gene matches: 12. This CDR3 is 17 amino acids long. The DNA of the CDR3 is TGTGCCAGCAGCGGGGCTAGCGGGAGGGCCATCTTAGATACGCAGTATTTT. Its translation: CASSGASGRAILDTQYF.